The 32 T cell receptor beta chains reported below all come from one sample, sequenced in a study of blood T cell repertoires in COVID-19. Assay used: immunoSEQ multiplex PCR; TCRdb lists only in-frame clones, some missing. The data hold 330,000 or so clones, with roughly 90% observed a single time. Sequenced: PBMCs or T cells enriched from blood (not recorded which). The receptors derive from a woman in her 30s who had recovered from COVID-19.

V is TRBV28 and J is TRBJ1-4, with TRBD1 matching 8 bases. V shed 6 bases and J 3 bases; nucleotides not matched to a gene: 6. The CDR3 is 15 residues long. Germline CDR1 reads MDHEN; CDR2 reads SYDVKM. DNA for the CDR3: TGTGCCAGCAGGGCACAGGGGGTCGCTAATGAAAAACTGTTTTTT. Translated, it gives CASRAQGVANEKLFF.

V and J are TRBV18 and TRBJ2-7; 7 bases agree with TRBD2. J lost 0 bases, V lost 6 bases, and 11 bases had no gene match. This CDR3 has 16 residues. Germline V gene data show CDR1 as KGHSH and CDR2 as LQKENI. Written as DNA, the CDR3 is TGTGCCAGCTCCTCTCCCGAGAGGACTAGCTCCTACGAGCAGTACTTC. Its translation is CASSSPERTSSYEQYF.

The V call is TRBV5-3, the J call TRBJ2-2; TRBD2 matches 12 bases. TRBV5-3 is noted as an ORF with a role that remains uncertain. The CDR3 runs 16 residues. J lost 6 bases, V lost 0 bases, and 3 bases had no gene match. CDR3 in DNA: TGTGCCAGAAGCTTGGCACTAGCGGGGGGAGCCGGGGAGCTGTTTTTT. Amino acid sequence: CARSLALAGGAGELFF.

CDR3 amino acids: CASSLIVPGNQPQHF. The CDR3 coding sequence is TGTGCCAGCAGTTTAATAGTGCCAGGGAATCAGCCCCAGCATTTT. The chain has TRBV28 and TRBJ1-5; maybe TRBD1 (5 bases). This CDR3 is built from 15 residues. Germline values: CDR1 MDHEN, CDR2 SYDVKM. V gave up 2 bases and J gave up 4 bases, with 12 bases separating them.

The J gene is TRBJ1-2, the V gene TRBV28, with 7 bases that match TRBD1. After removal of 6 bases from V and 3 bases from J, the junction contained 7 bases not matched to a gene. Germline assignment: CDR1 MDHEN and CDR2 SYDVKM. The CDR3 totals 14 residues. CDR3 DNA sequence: TGTGCCAGCAGCGATCAGGGACAGTACTATGGCTACACCTTC. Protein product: CASSDQGQYYGYTF.

CDR3 nucleotides: TGTGCCAGCCTGGGGCTATCGAATGAGCAGTTCTTC. This sequence encodes CASLGLSNEQFF. The chain is built from TRBV27 and TRBJ2-1; maybe TRBD1 (5 bases). Germline V gene data show CDR1 as MNHEY and CDR2 as SMNVEV (reference sequence). The germline V and J ends were trimmed by 8 bases and 7 bases, with 12 bases remaining between them. The CDR3 loop spans 12 amino acids.

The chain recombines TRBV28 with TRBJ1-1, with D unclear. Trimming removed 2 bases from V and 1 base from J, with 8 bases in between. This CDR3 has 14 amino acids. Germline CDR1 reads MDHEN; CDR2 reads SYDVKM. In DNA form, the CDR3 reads TGTGCCAGCAGTTTAAGGTGGGCGAACACTGAAGCTTTCTTT. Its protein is CASSLRWANTEAFF.

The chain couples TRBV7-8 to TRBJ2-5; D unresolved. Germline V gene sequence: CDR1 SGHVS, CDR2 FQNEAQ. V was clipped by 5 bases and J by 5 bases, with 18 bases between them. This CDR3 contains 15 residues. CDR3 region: CASSPPRWVGETQYF. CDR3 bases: TGTGCCAGCAGCCCTCCCCGGTGGGTCGGGGAGACCCAGTACTTC.

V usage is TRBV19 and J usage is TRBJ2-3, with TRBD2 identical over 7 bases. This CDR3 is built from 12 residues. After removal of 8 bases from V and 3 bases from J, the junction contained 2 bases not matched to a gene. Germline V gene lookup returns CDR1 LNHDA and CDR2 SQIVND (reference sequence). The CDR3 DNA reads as TGTGCCAGTGGGGGGGAAACAGATACGCAGTATTTT. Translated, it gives CASGGETDTQYF.

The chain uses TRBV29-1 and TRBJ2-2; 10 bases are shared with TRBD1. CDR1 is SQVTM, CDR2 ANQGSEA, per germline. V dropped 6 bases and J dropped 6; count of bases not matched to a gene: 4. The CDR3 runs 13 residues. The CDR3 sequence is CSVTGTGAGELFF. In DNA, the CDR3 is TGCAGCGTCACCGGGACAGGGGCCGGGGAGCTGTTTTTT.

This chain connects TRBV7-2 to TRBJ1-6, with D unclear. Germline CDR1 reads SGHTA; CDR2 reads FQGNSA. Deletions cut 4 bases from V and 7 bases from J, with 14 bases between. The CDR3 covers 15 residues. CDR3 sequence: CASSSRPGENSPLHF. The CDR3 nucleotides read TGTGCCAGCAGCTCTCGTCCAGGCGAAAATTCACCCCTCCACTTT.

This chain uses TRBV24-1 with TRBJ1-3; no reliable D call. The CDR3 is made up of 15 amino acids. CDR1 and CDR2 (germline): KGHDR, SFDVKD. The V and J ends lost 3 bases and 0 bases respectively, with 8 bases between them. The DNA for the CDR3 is TGTGCCACCAGTGATGAGCGAAGCTCTGGAAACACCATATATTTT. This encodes CATSDERSSGNTIYF.

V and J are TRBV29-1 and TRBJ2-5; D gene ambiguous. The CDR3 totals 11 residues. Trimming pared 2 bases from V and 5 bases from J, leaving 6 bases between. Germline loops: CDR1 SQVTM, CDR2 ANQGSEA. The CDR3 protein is CSVEMEETQYF. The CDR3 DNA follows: TGCAGCGTTGAAATGGAGGAGACCCAGTACTTC.

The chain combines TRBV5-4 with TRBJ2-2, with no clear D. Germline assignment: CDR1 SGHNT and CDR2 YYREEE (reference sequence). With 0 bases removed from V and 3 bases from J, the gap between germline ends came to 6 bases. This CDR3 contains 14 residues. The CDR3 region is CASSLDSYTGELFF. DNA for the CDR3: TGTGCCAGCAGCTTGGACTCTTACACCGGGGAGCTGTTTTTT.

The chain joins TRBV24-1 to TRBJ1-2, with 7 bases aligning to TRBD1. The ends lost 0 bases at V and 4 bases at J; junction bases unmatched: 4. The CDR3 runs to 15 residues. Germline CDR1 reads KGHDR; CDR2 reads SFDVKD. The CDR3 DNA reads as TGTGCCACCAGTGATTTGGGAGGGGGCAGCTATGGCTACACCTTC. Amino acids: CATSDLGGGSYGYTF.

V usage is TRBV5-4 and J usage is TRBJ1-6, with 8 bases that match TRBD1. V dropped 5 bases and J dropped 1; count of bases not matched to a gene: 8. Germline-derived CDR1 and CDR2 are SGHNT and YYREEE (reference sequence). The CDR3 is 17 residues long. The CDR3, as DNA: TGTGCCAGCAGTTACGGACAGGGAAGTTCCTATAATTCACCCCTCCACTTT. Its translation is CASSYGQGSSYNSPLHF.

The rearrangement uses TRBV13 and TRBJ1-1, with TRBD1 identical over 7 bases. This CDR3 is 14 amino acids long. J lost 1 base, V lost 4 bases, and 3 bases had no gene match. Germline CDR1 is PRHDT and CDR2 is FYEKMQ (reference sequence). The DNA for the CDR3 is TGTGCCAGCAGCTCCGGGACAGCGAACACTGAAGCTTTCTTT. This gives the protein CASSSGTANTEAFF. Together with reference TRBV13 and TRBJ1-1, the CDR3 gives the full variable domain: AAGVIQSPRHLIKEKRETATLKCYPIPRHDTVYWYQQGPGQDPQFLISFYEKMQSDKGSIPDRFSAQQFSDYHSELNMSSLELGDSALYFCASSSGTANTEAFFGQGTRLTVV.

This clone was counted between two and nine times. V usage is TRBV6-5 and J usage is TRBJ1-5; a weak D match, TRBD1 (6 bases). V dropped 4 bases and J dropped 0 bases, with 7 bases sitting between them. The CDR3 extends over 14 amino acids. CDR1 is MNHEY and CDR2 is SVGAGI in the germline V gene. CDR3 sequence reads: CASSWTASNQPQHF. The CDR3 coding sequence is TGTGCCAGCAGTTGGACAGCTAGCAATCAGCCCCAGCATTTT.

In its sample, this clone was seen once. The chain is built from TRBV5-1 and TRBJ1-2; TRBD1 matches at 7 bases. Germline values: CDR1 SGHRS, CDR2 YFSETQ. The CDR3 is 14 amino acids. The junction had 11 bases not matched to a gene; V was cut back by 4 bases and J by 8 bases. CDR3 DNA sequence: TGCGCCAGCAGCCCCGTGACAGGGCTATACGGCTACACCTTC. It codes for CASSPVTGLYGYTF.

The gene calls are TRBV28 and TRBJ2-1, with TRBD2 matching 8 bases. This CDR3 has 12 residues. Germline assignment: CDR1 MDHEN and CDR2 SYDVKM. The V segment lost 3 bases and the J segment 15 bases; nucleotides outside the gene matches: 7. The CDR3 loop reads CASSFTGGPRFF. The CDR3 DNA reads TGTGCCAGCAGTTTTACGGGAGGGCCTCGGTTCTTC.

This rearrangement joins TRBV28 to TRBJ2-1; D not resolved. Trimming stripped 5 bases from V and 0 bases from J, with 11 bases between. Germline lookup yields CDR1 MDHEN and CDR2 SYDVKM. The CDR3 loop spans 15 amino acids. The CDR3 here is CASSPIPSSYNEQFF. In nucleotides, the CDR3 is TGTGCCAGCAGTCCTATACCGAGCTCCTACAATGAGCAGTTCTTC.

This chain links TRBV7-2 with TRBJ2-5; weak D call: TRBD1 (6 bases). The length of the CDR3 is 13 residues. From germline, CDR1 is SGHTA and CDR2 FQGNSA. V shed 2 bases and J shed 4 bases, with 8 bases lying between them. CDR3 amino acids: CASSLTGPETQYF. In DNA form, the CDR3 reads TGTGCCAGCAGCTTAACAGGGCCAGAGACCCAGTACTTC. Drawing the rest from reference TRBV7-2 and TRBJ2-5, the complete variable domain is GAGVSQSPSNKVTEKGKDVELRCDPISGHTALYWYRQSLGQGLEFLIYFQGNSAPDKSGLPSDRFSAERTGGSVSTLTIQRTQQEDSAVYLCASSLTGPETQYFGPGTRLLVL.

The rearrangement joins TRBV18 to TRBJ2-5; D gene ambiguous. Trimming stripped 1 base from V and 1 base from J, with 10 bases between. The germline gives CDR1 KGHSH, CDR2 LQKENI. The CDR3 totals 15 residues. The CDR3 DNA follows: TGTGCCAGCTCACCACAAGGCCGAGGCCAAGAGACCCAGTACTTC. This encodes CASSPQGRGQETQYF. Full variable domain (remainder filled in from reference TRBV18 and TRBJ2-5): NAGVMQNPRHLVRRRGQEARLRCSPMKGHSHVYWYRQLPEEGLKFMVYLQKENIIDESGMPKERFSAEFPKEGPSILRIQQVVRGDSAAYFCASSPQGRGQETQYFGPGTRLLVL.

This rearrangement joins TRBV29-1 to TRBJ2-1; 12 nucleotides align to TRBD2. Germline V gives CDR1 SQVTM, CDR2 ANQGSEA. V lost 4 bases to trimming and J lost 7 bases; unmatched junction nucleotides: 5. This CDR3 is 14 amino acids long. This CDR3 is CSVVTSGSTNEQFF. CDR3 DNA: TGCAGCGTTGTGACTAGCGGGAGTACGAATGAGCAGTTCTTC.

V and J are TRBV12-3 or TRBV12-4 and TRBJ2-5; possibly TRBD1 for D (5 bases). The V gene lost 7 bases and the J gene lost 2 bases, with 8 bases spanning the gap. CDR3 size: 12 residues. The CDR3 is CASKGIQETQYF. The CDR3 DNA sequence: TGTGCCAGCAAGGGGATTCAAGAGACCCAGTACTTC.

CDR3 in amino acids: CASSKRGGGCAVDSPLHF. CDR3 nucleotides: TGTGCCAGCAGCAAACGAGGGGGGGGATGTGCCGTTGATTCACCCCTCCACTTT. The V and J genes are TRBV21-1 and TRBJ1-6. TRBV21-1 is reported as a pseudogene. The CDR3 extends over 18 amino acids.

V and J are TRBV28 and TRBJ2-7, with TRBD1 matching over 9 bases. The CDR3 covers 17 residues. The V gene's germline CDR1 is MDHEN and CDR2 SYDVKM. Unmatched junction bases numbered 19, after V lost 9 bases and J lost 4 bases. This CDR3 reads CASNVKGQGSLRYEQYF. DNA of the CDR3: TGTGCCAGTAACGTTAAAGGACAGGGGAGCCTTAGGTACGAGCAGTACTTC. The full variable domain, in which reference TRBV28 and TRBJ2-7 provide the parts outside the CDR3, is DVKVTQSSRYLVKRTGEKVFLECVQDMDHENMFWYRQDPGLGLRLIYFSYDVKMKEKGDIPEGYSVSREKKERFSLILESASTNQTSMYLCASNVKGQGSLRYEQYFGPGTRLTVT.

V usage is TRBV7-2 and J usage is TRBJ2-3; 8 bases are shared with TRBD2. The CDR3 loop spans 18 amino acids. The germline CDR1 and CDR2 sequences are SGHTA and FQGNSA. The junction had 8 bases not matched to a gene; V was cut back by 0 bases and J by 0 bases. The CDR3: CASSLAGVASGSTDTQYF. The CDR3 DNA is TGTGCCAGCAGCTTAGCAGGTGTGGCTAGCGGGAGCACAGATACGCAGTATTTT. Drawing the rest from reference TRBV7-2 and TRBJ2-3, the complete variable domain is GAGVSQSPSNKVTEKGKDVELRCDPISGHTALYWYRQSLGQGLEFLIYFQGNSAPDKSGLPSDRFSAERTGGSVSTLTIQRTQQEDSAVYLCASSLAGVASGSTDTQYFGPGTRLTVL.

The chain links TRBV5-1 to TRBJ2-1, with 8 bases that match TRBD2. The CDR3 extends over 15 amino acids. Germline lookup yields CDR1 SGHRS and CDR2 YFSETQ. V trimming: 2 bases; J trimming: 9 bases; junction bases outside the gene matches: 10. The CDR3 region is CASSLFSGDPSEQFF. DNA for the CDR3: TGCGCCAGCAGCTTATTTAGCGGGGACCCCAGTGAGCAGTTCTTC. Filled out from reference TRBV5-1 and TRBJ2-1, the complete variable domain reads KAGVTQTPRYLIKTRGQQVTLSCSPISGHRSVSWYQQTPGQGLQFLFEYFSETQRNKGNFPGRFSGRQFSNSRSEMNVSTLELGDSALYLCASSLFSGDPSEQFFGPGTRLTVL.

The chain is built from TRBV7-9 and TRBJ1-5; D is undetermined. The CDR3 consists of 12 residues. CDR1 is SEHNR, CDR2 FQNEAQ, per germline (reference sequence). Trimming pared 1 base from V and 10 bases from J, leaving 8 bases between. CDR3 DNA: TGTGCCAGCAGCTTAGACGGGAACCCCCAGCATTTT. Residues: CASSLDGNPQHF.

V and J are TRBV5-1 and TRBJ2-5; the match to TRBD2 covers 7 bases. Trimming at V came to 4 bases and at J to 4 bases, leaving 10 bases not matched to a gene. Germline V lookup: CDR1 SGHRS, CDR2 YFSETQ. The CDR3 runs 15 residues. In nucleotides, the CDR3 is TGCGCCAGCAGCCCTCGAATCTGGGGGGGAGAGACCCAGTACTTC. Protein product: CASSPRIWGGETQYF.

The CDR3 DNA follows: TGTGCCAGCAGTTTAGCTCCACACAGGGAAGGCTACACCTTC. Its translation is CASSLAPHREGYTF. The rearrangement joins TRBV28 to TRBJ1-2, with TRBD1 as a possible D gene (6 bases). Germline CDR1 is MDHEN and CDR2 is SYDVKM. The germline V and J ends were trimmed by 2 bases and 8 bases, with 15 bases remaining between them. The CDR3 is 14 residues long.